A single sample is the source of the 7 T cell receptor beta chains below, sequenced in a study of OX40 agonist ivuxolimab in advanced cancers. Here immunoSEQ multiplex PCR was the method, and the copy in TCRdb shows in-frame clones only, minus some. The data hold 50,000 to 65,000 clones, with approximately 90% observed a single time. Here the sequenced sample was CD4+ or CD8+ T cells sorted from blood, taken in a trial of the OX40 agonist ivuxolimab. The receptors shown here come from an adult with an advanced solid tumor such as melanoma, head and neck, liver or kidney cancer.

The genes are TRBV25-1 and TRBJ2-3; 11 positions match TRBD1. CDR3 length: 17 residues. With 4 bases clipped from V and 3 bases from J, the junction kept 9 bases outside the gene matches. CDR1 and CDR2 from the germline V gene are MGHDK and SYGVNS. The CDR3 here is CASSGDRGESETDTQYF. DNA of the CDR3: TGTGCCAGCAGTGGGGACAGGGGGGAATCCGAGACAGATACGCAGTATTTT.

By share of the sample, this clone is medium-sized. The CDR3 sequence: CASSPGHSDTQYF. The CDR3 DNA sequence: TGTGCCAGCAGCCCAGGACATTCAGATACGCAGTATTTT. The chain is built from TRBV9 and TRBJ2-3; tentative D call: TRBD1 (5 bases). The ends were cut back, 4 bases at V and 4 bases at J, with 10 bases in the middle. CDR3 length: 13 residues. Germline lookup yields CDR1 SGDLS and CDR2 YYNGEE. The full variable domain, with the rest looked up from reference TRBV9 and TRBJ2-3, is DSGVTQTPKHLITATGQRVTLRCSPRSGDLSVYWYQQSLDQGLQFLIQYYNGEERAKGNILERFSAQQFPDLHSELNLSSLELGDSALYFCASSPGHSDTQYFGPGTRLTVL.

The V call is TRBV6-5, the J call TRBJ2-5, with a weak D call TRBD2 (6 bases). This CDR3 is 13 amino acids long. CDR1 and CDR2 from the germline V gene are MNHEY and SVGAGI. Trimming removed 4 bases at V and 4 bases at J, with 10 bases between. DNA of the CDR3: TGTGCCAGCAGTTGGAGGGGCGGAGAGACCCAGTACTTC. This codes for CASSWRGGETQYF.

The V and J genes are TRBV7-9 and TRBJ2-7; D may be TRBD1 or TRBD2 (5 bases each). Trimming removed 8 bases at V and 1 base at J, with 12 bases between. This CDR3 contains 13 residues. Germline V CDR1 and CDR2: SEHNR, FQNEAQ (reference sequence). The CDR3 DNA reads TGTGCCAGCCGGGACGGCCTTTCCTACGAGCAGTACTTC. Translation: CASRDGLSYEQYF.

Written as DNA, the CDR3 is TGTGCCAGCAGTGCTAGCGGCGGGGCGGGAAACATTCAGTACTTC. Its protein is CASSASGGAGNIQYF. The gene calls are TRBV5-4 and TRBJ2-4, with 7 bases aligning to TRBD2. Per germline, CDR1 SGHNT and CDR2 YYREEE (reference sequence). After removal of 5 bases from V and 6 bases from J, the junction contained 11 bases not matched to a gene. CDR3 length equals 15 residues.

This chain uses TRBV5-1 with TRBJ1-2; no firm D call. Trimming left V 0 bases short and J 5 bases short, with 8 bases between. This CDR3 has 13 residues. In germline, CDR1 is SGHRS, CDR2 YFSETQ. The CDR3 here is CASSLGTAYGYTF. The CDR3 DNA is TGCGCCAGCAGCTTGGGGACGGCGTATGGCTACACCTTC.

This chain connects TRBV9 to TRBJ2-7, with TRBD2 identical over 7 bases. The trim removed 0 bases at V and 2 bases at J, leaving 2 bases unmatched. CDR1 and CDR2 (germline): SGDLS, YYNGEE. CDR3 length: 14 amino acids. This CDR3 is CASSVGGLTYEQYF. CDR3 bases: TGTGCCAGCAGCGTAGGGGGACTAACCTACGAGCAGTACTTC.